Sequencing of this TCR beta chain was carried out in a study of CD8 T cells in ankylosing spondylitis. Study outcomes and limitations: Earlier authors reported some of these motif variants in reactive arthritis synovial fluid and blood. A motif in TCR beta, a set of about eight highly homologous variants, appeared characteristic of ankylosing spondylitis blood. Significant enrichment of disease-linked clones was reported in matched ankylosing spondylitis synovial fluid.

Of note for this clonotype: Its matching antigen is unknown.

Trimming cost V 5 bases and J 7 bases; bases outside gene matches: 15. The CDR3 runs 17 residues. The germline gives CDR1 MNHEY, CDR2 SVGEGT. The TCR beta libraries were generated through quantitative 5'-RACE incorporating molecular barcodes. TCRdb passed the 5' RACE reads through MiXCR, listing each CDR3 protein once. The sample has more than 400,000 distinct CDR3 sequences; over 4% are singletons. Sequenced input: blood, either unsorted or a sorted T cell fraction (not recorded which). This rearrangement joins TRBV6-2 or TRBV6-3 to TRBJ2-5, with 11 bases aligning to TRBD2. This receptor was taken from a male donor with ankylosing spondylitis. In nucleotides, the CDR3 is TGTGCCAGCAGTCCCGCTCTAGCGGGGGGCCCGAGGGGGACCCAGTACTTC. It encodes CASSPALAGGPRGTQYF.